This is a list of T cell receptor beta chains from one sample in a study of blood T cell repertoires in COVID-19. Profiled with immunoSEQ multiplex PCR; TCRdb holds only in-frame clones, not every one. The repertoire holds tens of thousands of clones, with about 91% as singletons. The sequencing input was peripheral blood. Source of these receptors: a human donor with active COVID-19. The donor label of this sample is uncertain. CDR3s include the opening cysteine and the closing phenylalanine or tryptophan. D genes are given only for firm matches. Expanded clones are given a class, and other clones once, few, many or no size at all.

size	D	J	V	CDR3	DNA
-	TRBD1	TRBJ1-2	TRBV6-5	CASRTRDRNYGYTF	TGTGCCAGCAGAACACGGGACAGAAACTATGGCTACACCTTC
once	-	TRBJ2-3	TRBV19	CASSIVGGTKSDTQYF	TGTGCCAGTAGTATAGTGGGGGGAACAAAATCAGATACGCAGTATTTT
-	TRBD1	TRBJ2-2	TRBV29-1	CSVITGAGELFF	TGCAGCGTCATTACAGGGGCCGGGGAGCTGTTTTTT
-	-	TRBJ2-1	TRBV7-3	CASSPGQAGNEQFF	TGTGCCAGCAGCCCCGGACAAGCGGGCAATGAGCAGTTCTTC
-	-	TRBJ2-5	TRBV7-6	CASSLVGGGSGETQYF	TGTGCCAGCAGCTTAGTGGGCGGGGGCTCCGGGGAGACCCAGTACTTC
-	-	TRBJ1-6	TRBV27	CASRLGRREANSPLHF	TGTGCCAGCAGGTTAGGGCGAAGGGAGGCTAATTCACCCCTCCACTTT
-	TRBD1	TRBJ1-3	TRBV5-1	CASSPQGYSGNTIYF	TGCGCCAGCAGCCCACAGGGGTATTCTGGAAACACCATATATTTT
-	-	TRBJ1-5	TRBV19	CASSPSRGQPQHF	TGTGCCAGTAGCCCCAGCAGGGGCCAGCCCCAGCATTTT
few	TRBD2	TRBJ2-1	TRBV11-2	CASSGGLAGEQFF	TGTGCCAGCAGCGGGGGACTAGCGGGAGAGCAGTTCTTC
-	TRBD1	TRBJ2-5	TRBV24-1	CATSDWDRAGRETQYF	TGTGCCACCAGTGATTGGGACAGGGCTGGGCGGGAGACCCAGTACTTC
-	-	TRBJ2-5	TRBV24-1	CATGLGVAQYF	TGTGCCACAGGACTGGGAGTGGCCCAGTACTTC
-	-	TRBJ2-3	TRBV5-4	CASSPGGQAGTDTQYF	TGTGCCAGCAGCCCGGGGGGACAGGCAGGCACAGATACGCAGTATTTT
once	-	TRBJ1-1	TRBV7-2	CASSSRSVLGPHGNTEAFF	TGTGCCAGCAGCTCCCGGAGTGTCTTAGGTCCACATGGGAACACTGAAGCTTTCTTT
-	TRBD1	TRBJ2-1	TRBV7-3	CASSQGGKYNEQFF	TGTGCCAGCAGCCAAGGGGGCAAATACAATGAGCAGTTCTTC
-	-	TRBJ2-1	TRBV28	CASSLWRASNEQFF	TGTGCCAGCAGTTTATGGAGGGCGAGCAATGAGCAGTTCTTC
-	-	TRBJ2-7	TRBV6-5	CASSKLGSTTLEQYF	TGTGCCAGCAGTAAGCTCGGGTCCACCACCCTGGAGCAGTACTTC
-	TRBD2	TRBJ2-3	TRBV5-4	CASSFPGRGPDTQYF	TGTGCCAGCAGCTTCCCCGGGAGGGGCCCAGATACGCAGTATTTT
-	-	TRBJ2-1	TRBV6-4	CASSEGSSPGNEQFF	TGTGCCAGCAGTGAAGGTAGCAGTCCCGGCAATGAGCAGTTCTTC
-	TRBD2	TRBJ2-5	TRBV5-3	CARSLGETVPAGAPFEETQYF	TGTGCCAGAAGCTTGGGGGAGACCGTGCCAGCGGGGGCCCCCTTTGAGGAGACCCAGTACTTC
-	-	TRBJ2-1	TRBV6-5	CASSFGQSYNEQFF	TGTGCCAGCAGTTTCGGACAGTCCTACAATGAGCAGTTCTTC
few	TRBD1	TRBJ2-7	TRBV5-4	CASSFGTGNYEQYF	TGTGCCAGCAGCTTTGGGACAGGCAACTACGAGCAGTACTTC
-	-	TRBJ1-2	TRBV12-3/TRBV12-4	CASSFARLGYTF	TGTGCCAGCAGTTTCGCCAGGTTAGGCTACACCTTC
-	-	TRBJ2-6	TRBV5-1	CASSALRFSGGGANVLTF	TGCGCCAGCAGCGCTTTAAGATTTAGTGGCGGTGGGGCCAACGTCCTGACTTTC
-	TRBD1	TRBJ2-3	TRBV5-1	CASVTGEWSEWGTDTQYF	TGCGCCAGCGTCACAGGGGAATGGTCTGAATGGGGCACAGATACGCAGTATTTT
-	TRBD1	TRBJ1-5	TRBV10-3	CAISESGQGKQPQHF	TGTGCCATCAGTGAGTCGGGACAGGGAAAGCAGCCCCAGCATTTT
-	TRBD1	TRBJ1-4	TRBV19	CASSQGGTNEKLFF	TGTGCCAGTAGTCAAGGGGGCACTAATGAAAAACTGTTTTTT
-	TRBD1	TRBJ2-3	TRBV5-1	CASSRDSPGDTQYF	TGCGCCAGCAGTCGGGACAGCCCCGGGGATACGCAGTATTTT
-	TRBD1	TRBJ1-1	TRBV5-4	CASSLQGAEAFF	TGTGCCAGCAGCTTACAGGGGGCGGAAGCTTTCTTT
-	-	TRBJ1-2	TRBV15	CATSRDSTYGYTF	TGTGCCACCAGCAGAGATAGTACCTATGGCTACACCTTC
-	TRBD2	TRBJ2-7	TRBV4-1	CASSPRTSGGETYEQYF	TGCGCCAGCAGCCCCCGGACTAGCGGGGGGGAGACCTACGAGCAGTACTTC
-	TRBD1	TRBJ1-2	TRBV5-4	CASSRTAGQGPYGYTF	TGTGCCAGCAGCCGAACAGCGGGACAGGGGCCATATGGCTACACCTTC
few	TRBD2	TRBJ2-7	TRBV5-4	CASSSPGTRAGEQYF	TGTGCCAGCAGCTCCCCGGGGACTAGGGCAGGTGAGCAGTACTTC
-	-	TRBJ2-2	TRBV4-1	CASSQETAETGELFF	TGCGCCAGCAGCCAAGAGACAGCCGAAACCGGGGAGCTGTTTTTT
-	-	TRBJ1-3	TRBV4-3	CASSQRAGNTIYF	TGCGCCAGCAGCCAACGTGCTGGAAACACCATATATTTT
-	TRBD2	TRBJ2-1	TRBV5-4	CASATSGGAYEQFF	TGTGCCAGCGCTACTAGCGGGGGGGCCTATGAGCAGTTCTTC
-	-	TRBJ2-7	TRBV2	CASSTPRGTGGGLRYEQYF	TGTGCCAGCAGCACCCCCCGGGGGACCGGCGGGGGCCTGAGGTACGAGCAGTACTTC
-	TRBD1	TRBJ1-1	TRBV18	CASSPLKRTGGAPPSSDGNTEAFF	TGTGCCAGCTCACCACTCAAGAGGACAGGGGGCGCTCCCCCCTCATCTGACGGGAACACTGAAGCTTTCTTT
-	-	TRBJ2-4	TRBV4-3	CASSQETKAGQLAKNIQYF	TGCGCCAGCAGCCAAGAAACCAAGGCGGGACAGCTAGCCAAAAACATTCAGTACTTC
-	TRBD1	TRBJ2-1	TRBV5-1	CASRDRKYNEQFF	TGCGCCAGCCGGGACAGGAAATACAATGAGCAGTTCTTC
-	TRBD2	TRBJ2-1	TRBV6-1	CASSEAPGTSDRNEQFF	TGTGCCAGCAGTGAAGCTCCGGGAACTAGCGATCGGAATGAGCAGTTCTTC
-	-	TRBJ2-5	TRBV19	CASSIDRGGETQYF	TGTGCCAGTAGTATAGACAGGGGCGGAGAGACCCAGTACTTC
-	-	TRBJ2-7	TRBV28	CASSFRSSGEQYF	TGTGCCAGCAGTTTTAGATCTTCGGGAGAGCAGTACTTC
-	TRBD2	TRBJ2-5	TRBV5-4	CASSSASGGARETQYF	TGTGCCAGCAGCTCCGCTAGCGGGGGGGCCAGAGAGACCCAGTACTTC
-	TRBD2	TRBJ2-3	TRBV19	CATTMGGRGADTQYF	TGTGCCACTACCATGGGGGGGAGGGGAGCAGATACGCAGTATTTT
-	-	TRBJ2-7	TRBV20-1	CSASMDSRFKTYEQYF	TGCAGTGCTAGTATGGACAGCCGTTTTAAGACCTACGAGCAGTACTTC
-	TRBD2	TRBJ2-5	TRBV19	CASSILGAGGLQETQYF	TGTGCCAGTAGTATCCTGGGAGCGGGGGGACTCCAAGAGACCCAGTACTTC
few	-	TRBJ2-7	TRBV2	CASSRTESYEQYF	TGTGCCAGCAGTCGGACAGAATCCTACGAGCAGTACTTC
once	-	TRBJ2-7	TRBV7-9	CASSFQERNEQYF	TGTGCCAGCAGCTTCCAAGAGAGGAACGAGCAGTACTTC
-	TRBD1	TRBJ2-7	TRBV6-5	CASRRFRTGGYEQYF	TGTGCCAGCAGGAGATTCCGGACAGGGGGGTACGAGCAGTACTTC
-	TRBD2	TRBJ2-7	TRBV6-2/TRBV6-3	CASSYWGGSYEQYF	TGTGCCAGCAGTTACTGGGGGGGCTCCTACGAGCAGTACTTC
-	-	TRBJ1-3	TRBV5-1	CASSSGLSGNTIYF	TGCGCCAGCAGCTCGGGGTTATCTGGAAACACCATATATTTT
-	TRBD2	TRBJ2-5	TRBV5-1	CASSLVGTSGGPETQYF	TGCGCCAGCAGCTTGGTTGGGACTAGCGGGGGCCCGGAGACCCAGTACTTC
-	TRBD1	TRBJ2-3	TRBV15	CATSRFKPGQGAWGNTDTQYF	TGTGCCACCAGCAGATTTAAACCGGGACAGGGGGCATGGGGCAACACAGATACGCAGTATTTT
-	TRBD2	TRBJ2-7	TRBV28	CASSLVSASGYEQYF	TGTGCCAGCAGTTTGGTCTCGGCTAGCGGGTACGAGCAGTACTTC
-	-	TRBJ1-5	TRBV4-1	CASSQDSTGNQPQHF	TGCGCCAGCAGCCAAGATAGCACAGGGAATCAGCCCCAGCATTTT
few	TRBD1	TRBJ1-1	TRBV4-2	CASSQARGNWAGGTEAFF	TGTGCCAGCAGCCAAGCCCGGGGCAACTGGGCAGGGGGCACTGAAGCTTTCTTT
-	-	TRBJ2-5	TRBV2	CASSEQAGGETQYF	TGTGCCAGCAGTGAACAGGCCGGAGGGGAGACCCAGTACTTC
-	TRBD2	TRBJ2-2	TRBV5-1	CASSFPGGTNTGELFF	TGCGCCAGCAGCTTCCCCGGGGGGACGAACACCGGGGAGCTGTTTTTT
-	-	TRBJ2-3	TRBV7-3	CASGRGGADTQYF	TGTGCCAGCGGTCGGGGAGGCGCAGATACGCAGTATTTT
-	-	TRBJ2-3	TRBV15	CATGPLGGGTDTQYF	TGTGCCACCGGGCCGCTTGGGGGCGGCACAGATACGCAGTATTTT